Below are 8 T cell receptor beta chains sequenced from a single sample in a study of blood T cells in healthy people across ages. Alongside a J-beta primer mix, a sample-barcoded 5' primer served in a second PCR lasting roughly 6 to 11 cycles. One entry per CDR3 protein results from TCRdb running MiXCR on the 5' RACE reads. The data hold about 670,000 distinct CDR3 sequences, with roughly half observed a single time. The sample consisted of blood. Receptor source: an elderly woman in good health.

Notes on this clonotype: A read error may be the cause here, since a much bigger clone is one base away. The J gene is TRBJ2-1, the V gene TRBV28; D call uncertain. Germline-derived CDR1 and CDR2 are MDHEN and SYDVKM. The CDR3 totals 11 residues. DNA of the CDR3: TGTGCCGGCAGTTTGCCGAATGAGCAGTTCTTC. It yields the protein CAGSLPNEQFF.

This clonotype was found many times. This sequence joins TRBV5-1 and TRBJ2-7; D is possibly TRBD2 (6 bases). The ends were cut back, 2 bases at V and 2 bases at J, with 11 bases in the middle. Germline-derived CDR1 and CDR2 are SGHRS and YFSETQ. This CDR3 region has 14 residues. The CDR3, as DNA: TGCGCCAGCAGCTTCAATAGCGGCACCTACGAGCAGTACTTC. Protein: CASSFNSGTYEQYF.

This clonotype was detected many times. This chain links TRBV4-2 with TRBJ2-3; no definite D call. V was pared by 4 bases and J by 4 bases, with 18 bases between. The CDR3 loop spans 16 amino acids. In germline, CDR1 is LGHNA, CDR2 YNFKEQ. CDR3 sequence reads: CASSPQTGIRSDTQYF. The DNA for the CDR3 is TGTGCCAGCAGCCCCCAGACTGGGATACGATCAGATACGCAGTATTTT.

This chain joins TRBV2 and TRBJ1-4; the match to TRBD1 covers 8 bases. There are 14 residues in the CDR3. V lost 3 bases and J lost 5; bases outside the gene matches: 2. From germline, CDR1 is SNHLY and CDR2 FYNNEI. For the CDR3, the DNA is TGTGCCAGCAGTGATAGGACAGGGAATGAAAAACTGTTTTTT. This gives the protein CASSDRTGNEKLFF.

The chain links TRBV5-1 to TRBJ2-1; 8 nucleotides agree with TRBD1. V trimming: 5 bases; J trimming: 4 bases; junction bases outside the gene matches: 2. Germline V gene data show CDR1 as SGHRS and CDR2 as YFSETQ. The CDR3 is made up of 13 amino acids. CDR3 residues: CASRGQEYNEQFF. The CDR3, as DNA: TGCGCCAGCAGGGGACAGGAATACAATGAGCAGTTCTTC. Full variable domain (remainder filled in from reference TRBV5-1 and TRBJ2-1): KAGVTQTPRYLIKTRGQQVTLSCSPISGHRSVSWYQQTPGQGLQFLFEYFSETQRNKGNFPGRFSGRQFSNSRSEMNVSTLELGDSALYLCASRGQEYNEQFFGPGTRLTVL.

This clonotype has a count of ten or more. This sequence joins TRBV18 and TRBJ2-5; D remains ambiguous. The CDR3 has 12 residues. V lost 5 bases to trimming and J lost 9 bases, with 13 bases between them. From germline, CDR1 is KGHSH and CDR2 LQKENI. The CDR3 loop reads CASSYDPTSQYF. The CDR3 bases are TGTGCCAGCTCATACGACCCGACGTCCCAGTACTTC.

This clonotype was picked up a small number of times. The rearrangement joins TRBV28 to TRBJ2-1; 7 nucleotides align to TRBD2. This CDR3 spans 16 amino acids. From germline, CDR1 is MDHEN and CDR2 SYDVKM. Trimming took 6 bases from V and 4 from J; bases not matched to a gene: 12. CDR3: CASSTPGLKIYNEQFF. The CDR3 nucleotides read TGTGCCAGCAGCACTCCGGGACTAAAAATTTACAATGAGCAGTTCTTC.

The CDR3 DNA is TGTGCCAGCAGCTCGGGACAGCGTTTATACGAGCAGTACTTC. Amino acid sequence: CASSSGQRLYEQYF. The chain recombines TRBV5-5 with TRBJ2-5, with 7 bases lining up with TRBD1. The J call may be faulty, since TRBJ2-7 better matches the DNA end. Germline V gives CDR1 SGHKS, CDR2 YYEKEE (reference sequence). CDR3 length: 14 amino acids.